These 4 T cell receptor beta chains came from one sample sequenced in a study of response to subunit inactivated influenza vaccine (dated by TCRdb to the late 2010s). Library generation was performed with RT-PCR. The data were produced on an Illumina HiSeq 2500. Clones were called with MiXCR by TCRdb after fastp trimmed the public reads at Q25, and only in-frame beta chains were retained. Merged by CDR3 protein, the rows form single entries marked with the most common genes and DNA. Across this sample there are 650,000 to 800,000 distinct CDR3 sequences, with approximately 17% seen only once. The leading ten clones occupy approximately 11% of the sample. The sequences come from PBMCs from blood, collected around 5 days after vaccination. These receptors all stem from a man aged 45 to 65 who received an inactivated influenza vaccine. Donor details come from another sample of the same person, matched by shared clones.

The rearrangement links TRBV7-2 to TRBJ2-7, with D hard to call. Germline CDR1 and CDR2: SGHTA and FQGNSA. V gave up 5 bases and J gave up 7 bases, with 12 bases separating them. This CDR3 is 12 amino acids long. For the CDR3, the DNA is TGTGCCAGCAGCCTAACTCCCCGGGAGCAGTACTTC. As protein: CASSLTPREQYF.

The V call is TRBV15, the J call TRBJ2-1, with a weak D call TRBD2 (6 bases). The CDR3 extends over 15 amino acids. Germline CDR1 and CDR2: LNHNV and YYDKDF (reference sequence). The germline V and J ends were trimmed by 1 base and 13 bases, with 20 bases remaining between them. The CDR3 loop reads CATSRGGGGKVEQFF. CDR3 sequence (DNA): TGTGCCACCAGCAGAGGGGGTGGAGGGAAAGTGGAACAGTTCTTC. The full variable domain, with the rest looked up from reference TRBV15 and TRBJ2-1, is DAMVIQNPRYQVTQFGKPVTLSCSQTLNHNVMYWYQQKSSQAPKLLFHYYDKDFNNEADTPDNFQSRRPNTSFCFLDIRSPGLGDTAMYLCATSRGGGGKVEQFFGPGTRLTVL.

This chain joins TRBV20-1 and TRBJ2-7; a weak D match, TRBD2 (6 bases). This CDR3 contains 16 residues. Looked up from germline, CDR1 is DFQATT and CDR2 is SNEGSKA (reference sequence). V lost 2 bases to trimming and J lost 1 base, with 18 bases between them. The CDR3 nucleotides read TGCAGTGCTAGACGTAGCGGCGGGATGGCATCCTACGAGCAGTACTTC. This translates into CSARRSGGMASYEQYF.

The chain is built from TRBV7-2 and TRBJ2-7; D possibly uses TRBD1 or TRBD2 (7 bases each). CDR3 length: 16 residues. Germline V gives CDR1 SGHTA, CDR2 FQGNSA. The V end lost 1 base, the J end lost 7 bases, and 20 bases lay between the germline ends. This CDR3 reads CASSLGQGLRWREQYF. CDR3 sequence (DNA): TGTGCCAGCAGCTTAGGACAGGGACTACGGTGGAGAGAGCAGTACTTC.